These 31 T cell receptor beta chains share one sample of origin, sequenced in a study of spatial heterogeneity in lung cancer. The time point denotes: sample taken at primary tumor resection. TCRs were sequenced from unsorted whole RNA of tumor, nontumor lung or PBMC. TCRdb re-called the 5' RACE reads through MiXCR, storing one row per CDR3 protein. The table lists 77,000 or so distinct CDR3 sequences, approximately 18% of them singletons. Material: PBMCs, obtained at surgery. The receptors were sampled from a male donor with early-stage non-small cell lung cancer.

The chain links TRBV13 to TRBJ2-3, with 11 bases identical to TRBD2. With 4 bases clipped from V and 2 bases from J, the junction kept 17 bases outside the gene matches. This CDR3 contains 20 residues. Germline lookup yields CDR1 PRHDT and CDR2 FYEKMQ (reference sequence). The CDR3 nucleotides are TGTGCCAGCAGCTCCCCGAGCATAGCGGGGGGGCCCATAACCACAGATACGCAGTATTTT. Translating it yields CASSSPSIAGGPITTDTQYF.

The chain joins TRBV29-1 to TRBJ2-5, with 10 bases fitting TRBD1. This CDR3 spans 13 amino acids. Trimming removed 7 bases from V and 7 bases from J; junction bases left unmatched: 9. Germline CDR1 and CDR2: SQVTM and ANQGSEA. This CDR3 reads CSAAGQGDGTQYF. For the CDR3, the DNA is TGCAGCGCCGCCGGACAGGGGGACGGGACCCAGTACTTC.

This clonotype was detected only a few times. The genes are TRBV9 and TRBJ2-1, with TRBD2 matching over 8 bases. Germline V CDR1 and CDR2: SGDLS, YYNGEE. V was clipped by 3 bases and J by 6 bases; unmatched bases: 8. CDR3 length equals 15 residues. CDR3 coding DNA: TGTGCCAGCAGCGCCGGGACTAGACCATCCAATGAGCAGTTCTTC. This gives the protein CASSAGTRPSNEQFF.

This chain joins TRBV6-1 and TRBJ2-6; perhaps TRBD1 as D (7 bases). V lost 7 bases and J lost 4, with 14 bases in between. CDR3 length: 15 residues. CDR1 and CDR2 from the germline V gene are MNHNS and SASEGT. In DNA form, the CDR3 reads TGTGCCAGCACCCCAGGGGGGAGCGGGGCCAACGTCCTGACTTTC. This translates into CASTPGGSGANVLTF.

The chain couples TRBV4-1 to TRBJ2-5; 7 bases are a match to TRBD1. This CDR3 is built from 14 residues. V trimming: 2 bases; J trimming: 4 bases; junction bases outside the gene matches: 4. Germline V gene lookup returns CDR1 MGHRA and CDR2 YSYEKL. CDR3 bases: TGCGCCAGCAGCCAAAACCGGGACAGAGAGACCCAGTACTTC. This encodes CASSQNRDRETQYF.

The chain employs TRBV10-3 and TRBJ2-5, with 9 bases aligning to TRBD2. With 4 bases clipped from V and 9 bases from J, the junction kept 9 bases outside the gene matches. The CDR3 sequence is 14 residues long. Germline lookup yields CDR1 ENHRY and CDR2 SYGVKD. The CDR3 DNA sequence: TGTGCCATCAGTGCCCAGACTAGCGGAGCCCCCCAGTACTTC. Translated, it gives CAISAQTSGAPQYF.

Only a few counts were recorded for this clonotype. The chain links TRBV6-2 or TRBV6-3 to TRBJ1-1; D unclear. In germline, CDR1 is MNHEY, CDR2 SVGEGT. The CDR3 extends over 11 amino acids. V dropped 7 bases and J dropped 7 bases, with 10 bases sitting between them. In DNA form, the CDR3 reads TGTGCCAGCACCCAGACCCATGAAGCTTTCTTT. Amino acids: CASTQTHEAFF.

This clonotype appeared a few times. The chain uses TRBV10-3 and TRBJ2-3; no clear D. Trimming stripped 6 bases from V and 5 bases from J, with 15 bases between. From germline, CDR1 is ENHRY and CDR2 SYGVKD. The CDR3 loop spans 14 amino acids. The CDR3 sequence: CAISLTGSEDTQYF. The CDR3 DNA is TGTGCCATCAGCCTCACCGGGTCCGAAGATACGCAGTATTTT.

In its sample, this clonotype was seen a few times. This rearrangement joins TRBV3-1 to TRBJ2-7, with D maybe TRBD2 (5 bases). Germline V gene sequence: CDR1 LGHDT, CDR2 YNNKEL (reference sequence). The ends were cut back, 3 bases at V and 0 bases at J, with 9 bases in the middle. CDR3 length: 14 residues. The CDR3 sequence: CASSQQEDSYEQYF. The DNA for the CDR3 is TGTGCCAGCAGCCAGCAGGAGGACTCCTACGAGCAGTACTTC.

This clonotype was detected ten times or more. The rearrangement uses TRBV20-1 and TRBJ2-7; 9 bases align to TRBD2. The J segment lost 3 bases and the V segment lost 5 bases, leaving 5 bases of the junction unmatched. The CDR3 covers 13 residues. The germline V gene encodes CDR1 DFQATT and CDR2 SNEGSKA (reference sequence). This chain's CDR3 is CSARPTSGYEQYF. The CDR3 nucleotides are TGCAGTGCTCGTCCGACTAGCGGCTACGAGCAGTACTTC.

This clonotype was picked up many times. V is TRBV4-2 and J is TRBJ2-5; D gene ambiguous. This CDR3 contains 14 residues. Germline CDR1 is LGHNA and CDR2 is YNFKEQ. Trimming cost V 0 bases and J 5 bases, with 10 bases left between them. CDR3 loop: CASSQDRRLETQYF. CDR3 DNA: TGTGCCAGCAGCCAAGATAGACGCCTCGAGACCCAGTACTTC.

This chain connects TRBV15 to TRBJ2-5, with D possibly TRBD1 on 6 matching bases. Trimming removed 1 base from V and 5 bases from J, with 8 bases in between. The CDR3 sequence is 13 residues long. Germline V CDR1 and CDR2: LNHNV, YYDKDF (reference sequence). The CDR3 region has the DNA TGTGCCACCAGCAGAGTGGGGGCGGAGACCCAGTACTTC. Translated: CATSRVGAETQYF.

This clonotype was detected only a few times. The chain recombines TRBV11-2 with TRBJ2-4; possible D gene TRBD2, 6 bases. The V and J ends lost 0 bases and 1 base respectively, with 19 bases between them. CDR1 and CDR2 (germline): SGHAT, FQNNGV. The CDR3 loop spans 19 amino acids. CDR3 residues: CASSLEVGRVGGAKNIQYF. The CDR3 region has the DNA TGTGCCAGCAGCTTAGAAGTCGGACGGGTCGGAGGGGCCAAAAACATTCAGTACTTC.

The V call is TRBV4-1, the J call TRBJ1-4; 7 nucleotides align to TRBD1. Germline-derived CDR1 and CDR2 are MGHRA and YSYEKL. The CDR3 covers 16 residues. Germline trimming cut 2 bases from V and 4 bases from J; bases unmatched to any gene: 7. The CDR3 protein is CASSQISRDSNEKLFF. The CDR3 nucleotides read TGCGCCAGCAGCCAAATCTCCCGGGACAGTAATGAAAAACTGTTTTTT.

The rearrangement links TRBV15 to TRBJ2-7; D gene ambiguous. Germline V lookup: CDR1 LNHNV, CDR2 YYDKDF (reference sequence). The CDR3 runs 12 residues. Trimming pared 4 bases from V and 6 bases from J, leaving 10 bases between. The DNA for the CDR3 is TGTGCCACCAGCACTTACCCGGGCGAGCAGTACTTC. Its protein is CATSTYPGEQYF.

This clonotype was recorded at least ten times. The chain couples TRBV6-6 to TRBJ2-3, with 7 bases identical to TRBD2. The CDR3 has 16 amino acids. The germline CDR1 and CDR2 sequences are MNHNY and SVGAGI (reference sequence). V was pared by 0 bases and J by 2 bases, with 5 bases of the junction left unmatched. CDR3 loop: CASSYSPSGPTDTQYF. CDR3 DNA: TGTGCCAGCAGTTACTCCCCTAGCGGACCCACAGATACGCAGTATTTT.

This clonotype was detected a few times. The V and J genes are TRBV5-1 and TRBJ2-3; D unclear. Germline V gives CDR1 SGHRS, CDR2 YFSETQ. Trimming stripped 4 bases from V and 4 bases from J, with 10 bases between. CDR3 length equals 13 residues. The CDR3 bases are TGCGCCAGCAGCCCACCAGGCCCAGATACGCAGTATTTT. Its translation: CASSPPGPDTQYF.

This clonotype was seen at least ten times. Here the CDR3 reads CASLDRGSRWKLFF. In nucleotides, the CDR3 is TGTGCCAGCCTTGACAGGGGATCTCGGTGGAAACTGTTTTTT. V gene TRBV19 combines with J gene TRBJ1-4; 8 bases are a match to TRBD1. J lost 11 bases, V lost 9 bases, and 14 bases had no gene match. The germline V gene encodes CDR1 LNHDA and CDR2 SQIVND (reference sequence). The CDR3 has 14 residues.

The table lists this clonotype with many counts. CDR3 region: CASSFVDRGYEQYF. The CDR3 DNA reads as TGTGCCAGCAGTTTTGTAGACCGGGGCTACGAGCAGTACTTC. The V and J genes are TRBV28 and TRBJ2-7; TRBD2 might be the D (5 bases). Trimming left V 3 bases short and J 3 bases short, with 12 bases between. The germline gives CDR1 MDHEN, CDR2 SYDVKM. The CDR3 runs 14 residues. The full variable domain, completed using reference TRBV28 and TRBJ2-7, is DVKVTQSSRYLVKRTGEKVFLECVQDMDHENMFWYRQDPGLGLRLIYFSYDVKMKEKGDIPEGYSVSREKKERFSLILESASTNQTSMYLCASSFVDRGYEQYFGPGTRLTVT.

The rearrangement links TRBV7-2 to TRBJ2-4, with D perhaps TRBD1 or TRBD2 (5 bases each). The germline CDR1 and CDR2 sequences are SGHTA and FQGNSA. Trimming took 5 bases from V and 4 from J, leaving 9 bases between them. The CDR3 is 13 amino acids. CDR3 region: CASSGGSKNIQYF. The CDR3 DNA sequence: TGTGCCAGCAGCGGGGGATCAAAAAACATTCAGTACTTC.

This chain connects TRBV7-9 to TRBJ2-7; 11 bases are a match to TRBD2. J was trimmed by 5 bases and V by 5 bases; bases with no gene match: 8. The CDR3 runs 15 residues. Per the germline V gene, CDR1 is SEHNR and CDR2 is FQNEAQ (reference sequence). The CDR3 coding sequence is TGTGCCAGCAGCCCCCTAGCGGGAGGCAGGGACGAGCAGTACTTC. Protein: CASSPLAGGRDEQYF. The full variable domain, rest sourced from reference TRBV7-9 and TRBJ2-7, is DTGVSQNPRHKITKRGQNVTFRCDPISEHNRLYWYRQTLGQGPEFLTYFQNEAQLEKSRLLSDRFSAERPKGSFSTLEIQRTEQGDSAMYLCASSPLAGGRDEQYFGPGTRLTVT.

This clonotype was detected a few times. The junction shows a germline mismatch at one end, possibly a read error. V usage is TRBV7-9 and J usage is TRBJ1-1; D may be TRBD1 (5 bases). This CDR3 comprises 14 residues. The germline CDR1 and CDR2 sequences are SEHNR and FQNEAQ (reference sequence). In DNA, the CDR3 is TGTGCCAGCAGCTTTGGGGGGTTGAAAACTGAAGCTTTCTTT. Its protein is CASSFGGLKTEAFF.

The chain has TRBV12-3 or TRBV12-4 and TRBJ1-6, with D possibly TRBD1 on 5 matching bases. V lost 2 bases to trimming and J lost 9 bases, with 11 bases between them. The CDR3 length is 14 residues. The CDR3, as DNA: TGTGCCAGCAGTTTAATACAGGACACTTCACCCCTCCACTTT. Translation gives CASSLIQDTSPLHF.

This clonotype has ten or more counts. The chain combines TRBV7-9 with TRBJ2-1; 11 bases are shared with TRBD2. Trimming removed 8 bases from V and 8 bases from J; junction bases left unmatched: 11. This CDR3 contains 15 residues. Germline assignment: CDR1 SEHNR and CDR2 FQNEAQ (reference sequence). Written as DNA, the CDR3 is TGTGCCAGCGGACCTAGCGGGGGGAGACGGGATGAGCAGTTCTTC. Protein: CASGPSGGRRDEQFF. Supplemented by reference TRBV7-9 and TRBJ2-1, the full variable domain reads DTGVSQNPRHKITKRGQNVTFRCDPISEHNRLYWYRQTLGQGPEFLTYFQNEAQLEKSRLLSDRFSAERPKGSFSTLEIQRTEQGDSAMYLCASGPSGGRRDEQFFGPGTRLTVL.

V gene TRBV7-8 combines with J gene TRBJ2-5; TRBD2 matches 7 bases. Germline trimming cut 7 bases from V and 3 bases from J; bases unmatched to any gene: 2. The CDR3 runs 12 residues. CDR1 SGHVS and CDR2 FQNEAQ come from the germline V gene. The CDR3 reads CASTLAKETQYF. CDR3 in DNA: TGTGCCAGCACACTAGCGAAAGAGACCCAGTACTTC.

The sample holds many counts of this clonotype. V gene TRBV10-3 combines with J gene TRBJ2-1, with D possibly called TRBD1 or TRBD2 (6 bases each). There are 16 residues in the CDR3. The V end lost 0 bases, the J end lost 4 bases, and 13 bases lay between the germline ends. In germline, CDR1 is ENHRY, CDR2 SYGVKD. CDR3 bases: TGTGCCATCAGTGAGTCTAGGGGGGCGTCTTACAATGAGCAGTTCTTC. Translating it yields CAISESRGASYNEQFF.

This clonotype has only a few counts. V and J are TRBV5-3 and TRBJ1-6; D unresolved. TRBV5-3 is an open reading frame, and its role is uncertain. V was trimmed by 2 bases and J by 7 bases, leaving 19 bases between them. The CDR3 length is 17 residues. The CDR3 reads CARSFPDGRWRNSPLHF. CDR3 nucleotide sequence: TGTGCCAGAAGCTTCCCGGACGGCCGCTGGCGGAATTCACCCCTCCACTTT.

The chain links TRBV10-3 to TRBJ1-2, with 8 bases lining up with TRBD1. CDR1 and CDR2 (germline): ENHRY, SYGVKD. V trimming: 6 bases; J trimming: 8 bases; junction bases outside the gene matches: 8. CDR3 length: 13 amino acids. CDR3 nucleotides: TGTGCCATCAGCGTGCAGGGGGCTGACGGCTACACCTTC. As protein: CAISVQGADGYTF.

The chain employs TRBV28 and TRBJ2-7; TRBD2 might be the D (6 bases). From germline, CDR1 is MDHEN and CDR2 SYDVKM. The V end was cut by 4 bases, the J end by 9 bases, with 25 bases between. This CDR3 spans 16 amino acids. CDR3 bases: TGTGCCAGCAGTTCCGGAGGGGCCCCGGCTACTATGGTGCAGTACTTC. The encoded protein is CASSSGGAPATMVQYF. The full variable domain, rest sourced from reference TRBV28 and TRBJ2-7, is DVKVTQSSRYLVKRTGEKVFLECVQDMDHENMFWYRQDPGLGLRLIYFSYDVKMKEKGDIPEGYSVSREKKERFSLILESASTNQTSMYLCASSSGGAPATMVQYFGPGTRLTVT.

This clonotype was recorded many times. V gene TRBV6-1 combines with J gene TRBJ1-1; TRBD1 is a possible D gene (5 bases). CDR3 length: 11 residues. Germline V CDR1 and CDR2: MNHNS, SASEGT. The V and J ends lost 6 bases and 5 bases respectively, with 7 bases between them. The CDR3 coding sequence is TGTGCCAGCAGGAGGACAACTGAAGCTTTCTTT. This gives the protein CASRRTTEAFF.

CDR3 in DNA: TGCGCCAGCAGCTCCTGGCAGGGAGGAGAGACCCAGTACTTC. It is translated as CASSSWQGGETQYF. This chain connects TRBV5-1 to TRBJ2-5; TRBD2 might be the D (6 bases). V was cut by 3 bases and J by 4 bases, with 13 bases left in between. Germline values: CDR1 SGHRS, CDR2 YFSETQ. The CDR3 contains 14 residues.